This entry lists 21 T cell receptor beta chains sequenced from one sample in a study of shared clonotypes between healthy human individuals. Sequencing was performed with immunoSEQ multiplex PCR; in TCRdb, only in-frame clones are kept and a portion is missing. The data hold 1 million to 1.2 million clones, with roughly 80% observed a single time. The source material was memory CD4+ T cells from PBMCs. The subset is: CD45RA-negative fraction. These receptors came from a young man in good health. Some clones in this sample may be carry-over from other donors' samples.

The rearrangement joins TRBV30 to TRBJ1-4, with D hard to call. This CDR3 comprises 14 residues. The germline V and J ends were trimmed by 3 bases and 0 bases, with 8 bases remaining between them. CDR1 and CDR2 (germline): GTSNPN, SVGIG (reference sequence). CDR3 coding DNA: TGTGCCTGGAGCCTACAGTCAACTAATGAAAAACTGTTTTTT. Its protein is CAWSLQSTNEKLFF.

V and J are TRBV11-2 and TRBJ2-1; D uncertain. Germline lookup yields CDR1 SGHAT and CDR2 FQNNGV. The V end was cut by 4 bases, the J end by 0 bases, with 7 bases between. The CDR3 runs to 14 residues. DNA for the CDR3: TGTGCCAGCAGCTCCCCTCGCTCCTACAATGAGCAGTTCTTC. It translates to CASSSPRSYNEQFF.

This chain uses TRBV7-2 with TRBJ2-7; no reliable D call. In germline, CDR1 is SGHTA, CDR2 FQGNSA. Trimming left V 1 base short and J 3 bases short, with 13 bases between. This CDR3 region has 15 residues. For the CDR3, the DNA is TGTGCCAGCAGCTTAGTCTCCGTACAAAACTACGAGCAGTACTTC. Translated, it gives CASSLVSVQNYEQYF.

This chain joins TRBV7-9 and TRBJ1-2, with 8 nucleotides matching TRBD1. CDR3 size: 12 residues. V lost 5 bases, J lost 8 bases, and 4 bases stayed unmatched. The V gene's germline CDR1 is SEHNR and CDR2 FQNEAQ (reference sequence). This CDR3 reads CASSPGQGGYTF. The CDR3 coding sequence is TGTGCCAGCAGCCCCGGACAGGGAGGCTACACCTTC.

This chain connects TRBV5-8 to TRBJ2-7, with TRBD2 matching over 9 bases. V lost 6 bases, J lost 0 bases, and 4 bases stayed unmatched. The germline CDR1 and CDR2 sequences are SGHTS and YDEGEE. This CDR3 has 14 amino acids. CDR3 DNA: TGTGCCAGCACCCCACTAGCGGGCTCCTACGAGCAGTACTTC. Protein sequence: CASTPLAGSYEQYF.

This chain connects TRBV11-1 to TRBJ2-6; TRBD1 matches 7 bases. This CDR3 comprises 16 residues. Unmatched junction bases numbered 5, after V lost 2 bases and J lost 4 bases. Germline loops: CDR1 SGHAT, CDR2 FQDESV (reference sequence). CDR3 DNA: TGTGCCAGCAGCTTATTTCAGGGGGACGGGGCCAACGTCCTGACTTTC. This translates into CASSLFQGDGANVLTF.

The genes are TRBV5-1 and TRBJ1-1; 10 nucleotides line up with TRBD1. Germline CDR1 and CDR2: SGHRS and YFSETQ. Losses at the gene ends were 2 bases for V and 5 bases for J; bases not matched to a gene: 12. The CDR3 spans 17 residues. The CDR3 is CASSLRTGGRYGTEAFF. For the CDR3, the DNA is TGCGCCAGCAGCTTACGGACAGGGGGGAGATATGGAACTGAAGCTTTCTTT.

Details on this clone: Additional DNA sequences in this sample encode the identical CDR3. This chain joins TRBV20-1 and TRBJ2-3; the D is unclear. CDR3 size: 11 residues. V was shortened by 3 bases and J by 2 bases, with 3 bases between the two germline ends. Germline V gene lookup returns CDR1 DFQATT and CDR2 SNEGSKA (reference sequence). CDR3: CSASLTDTQYF. The CDR3 nucleotides read TGCAGTGCTAGCCTCACAGATACGCAGTATTTT.

This clone was picked up a small number of times. The V call is TRBV7-3, the J call TRBJ1-3; a weak D match, TRBD1 (5 bases). Germline V lookup: CDR1 SGHTA, CDR2 FQGTGA. The V end lost 4 bases, the J end lost 0 bases, and 13 bases lay between the germline ends. The CDR3 sequence is 16 residues long. In DNA form, the CDR3 reads TGTGCCAGCAGCTGGAGGGGCAGGGTCTCTGGAAACACCATATATTTT. Its protein product is CASSWRGRVSGNTIYF. Combining the CDR3 with reference TRBV7-3 and TRBJ1-3 gives the whole variable domain GAGVSQTPSNKVTEKGKYVELRCDPISGHTALYWYRQSLGQGPEFLIYFQGTGAADDSGLPNDRFFAVRPEGSVSTLKIQRTERGDSAVYLCASSWRGRVSGNTIYFGEGSWLTVV.

The chain couples TRBV27 to TRBJ1-1; possible D gene TRBD1, 6 bases. This CDR3 comprises 15 residues. Germline CDR1 MNHEY, CDR2 SMNVEV (reference sequence). Trimming pared 6 bases from V and 3 bases from J, leaving 17 bases between. As DNA, the CDR3 is TGTGCCAGCAGATCCCTCGGGACAACGGACACTGAAGCTTTCTTT. This codes for CASRSLGTTDTEAFF.

This clone was seen just once. V is TRBV19 and J is TRBJ2-1, with TRBD2 identical over 7 bases. Germline assignment: CDR1 LNHDA and CDR2 SQIVND (reference sequence). V shed 4 bases and J 3 bases; nucleotides not matched to a gene: 9. This CDR3 has 16 amino acids. CDR3: CASSTLQAGDYNEQFF. Written as DNA, the CDR3 is TGTGCCAGTAGTACCCTGCAGGCGGGGGACTACAATGAGCAGTTCTTC. The full variable domain, in which reference TRBV19 and TRBJ2-1 provide the parts outside the CDR3, is DGGITQSPKYLFRKEGQNVTLSCEQNLNHDAMYWYRQDPGQGLRLIYYSQIVNDFQKGDIAEGYSVSREKKESFPLTVTSAQKNPTAFYLCASSTLQAGDYNEQFFGPGTRLTVL.

The chain couples TRBV7-2 to TRBJ2-3; D not resolved. CDR1 and CDR2 (germline): SGHTA, FQGNSA. Trimming took 8 bases from V and 2 from J, leaving 8 bases between them. This CDR3 region has 12 residues. In DNA, the CDR3 is TGTGCCAGCGGACGGTACACAGATACGCAGTATTTT. Residues: CASGRYTDTQYF.

J is TRBJ2-2 and V is TRBV4-1; 12 bases line up with TRBD2. V lost 6 bases and J lost 6; bases outside the gene matches: 5. The CDR3 is made up of 15 amino acids. Germline V gene lookup returns CDR1 MGHRA and CDR2 YSYEKL. The DNA for the CDR3 is TGCGCCAGCAGACCGACTAGCGGGAGCCCCGGGGAGCTGTTTTTT. Protein: CASRPTSGSPGELFF.

The chain uses TRBV5-4 and TRBJ2-1; 10 nucleotides line up with TRBD1. Looked up from germline, CDR1 is SGHNT and CDR2 is YYREEE (reference sequence). The J segment lost 4 bases and the V segment lost 4 bases, leaving 11 bases of the junction unmatched. The CDR3 totals 17 residues. The DNA for the CDR3 is TGTGCCAGCAGCGGCGACAGGGGGCGCCCCTTTTACAATGAGCAGTTCTTC. Encoded protein: CASSGDRGRPFYNEQFF.

This chain joins TRBV18 and TRBJ2-7, with 9 bases that match TRBD2. The germline V gene has CDR1 KGHSH and CDR2 LQKENI. V lost 5 bases, J lost 7 bases, and 9 bases stayed unmatched. CDR3 length: 14 amino acids. CDR3 loop: CASSSSAREGEQYF. The CDR3 DNA sequence: TGTGCCAGCTCATCCTCGGCGCGGGAGGGAGAGCAGTACTTC.

The chain carries TRBV7-2 and TRBJ1-1; D unclear. Per germline, CDR1 SGHTA and CDR2 FQGNSA. The V end lost 2 bases, the J end lost 5 bases, and 9 bases lay between the germline ends. CDR3 length: 13 residues. The CDR3 protein is CASSLWRGTEAFF. CDR3 coding DNA: TGTGCCAGCAGCTTATGGCGGGGTACTGAAGCTTTCTTT.

This clone has just one count. The chain combines TRBV7-2 with TRBJ2-7, with 11 bases lining up with TRBD2. CDR3 length equals 15 residues. The V gene end was trimmed by 5 bases and the J gene end by 3 bases; junction bases not matched to a gene: 6. Germline assignment: CDR1 SGHTA and CDR2 FQGNSA. CDR3: CASSITSGGIYEQYF. The DNA of the CDR3 is TGTGCCAGCAGCATTACTAGCGGGGGCATCTACGAGCAGTACTTC.

The rearrangement uses TRBV7-2 and TRBJ2-5, with 8 bases matching TRBD2. CDR3 length: 13 residues. Germline V gene data show CDR1 as SGHTA and CDR2 as FQGNSA. V gave up 5 bases and J gave up 4 bases; unmatched junction bases: 3. The CDR3 bases are TGTGCCAGCAGCCCGACTAGCGTAGAGACCCAGTACTTC. It yields the protein CASSPTSVETQYF.

This clone has just a few counts. The chain uses TRBV9 and TRBJ2-1, with 8 bases fitting TRBD2. V trimming: 1 base; J trimming: 6 bases; junction bases outside the gene matches: 9. Germline CDR1 SGDLS, CDR2 YYNGEE. This CDR3 has 16 amino acids. This chain's CDR3 is CASSVLSSGTSNEQFF. The CDR3 DNA reads as TGTGCCAGCAGCGTATTAAGTAGCGGGACGAGCAATGAGCAGTTCTTC.

V is TRBV5-4 and J is TRBJ1-1; D not resolved. The CDR3 has 16 amino acids. The V end was cut by 0 bases, the J end by 0 bases, with 12 bases between. The V gene's germline CDR1 is SGHNT and CDR2 YYREEE (reference sequence). Here the CDR3 reads CASSLGPRHLNTEAFF. The DNA for the CDR3 is TGTGCCAGCAGCTTGGGGCCGAGGCACTTGAACACTGAAGCTTTCTTT.

V is TRBV10-1 and J is TRBJ2-4; D could derive from TRBD1 or TRBD2 (5 bases each). CDR1 and CDR2 from the germline V gene are WNHNN and SYGVQD (reference sequence). The CDR3 extends over 13 amino acids. V was pared by 2 bases and J by 3 bases, with 5 bases between. CDR3 sequence: CASSEGGKNIQYF. The CDR3 bases are TGCGCCAGCAGTGAGGGGGGCAAAAACATTCAGTACTTC.